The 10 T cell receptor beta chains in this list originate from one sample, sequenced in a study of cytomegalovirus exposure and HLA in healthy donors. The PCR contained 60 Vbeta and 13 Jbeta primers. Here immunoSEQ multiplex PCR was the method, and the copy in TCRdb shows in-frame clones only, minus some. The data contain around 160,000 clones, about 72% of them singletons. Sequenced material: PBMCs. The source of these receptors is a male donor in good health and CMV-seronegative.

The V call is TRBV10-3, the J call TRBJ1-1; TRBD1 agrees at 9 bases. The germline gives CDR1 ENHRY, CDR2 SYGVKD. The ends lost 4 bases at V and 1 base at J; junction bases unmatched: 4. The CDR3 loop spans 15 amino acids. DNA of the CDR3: TGTGCCATCAGTGGCCGGGACAGGGAGAACACTGAAGCTTTCTTT. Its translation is CAISGRDRENTEAFF.

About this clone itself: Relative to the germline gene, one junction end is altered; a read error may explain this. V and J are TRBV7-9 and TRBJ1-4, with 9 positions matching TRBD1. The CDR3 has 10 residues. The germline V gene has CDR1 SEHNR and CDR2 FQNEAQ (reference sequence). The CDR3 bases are TGTGCCAGCAGGAACCGGGACAGGGTTTTT. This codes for CASRNRDRVF.

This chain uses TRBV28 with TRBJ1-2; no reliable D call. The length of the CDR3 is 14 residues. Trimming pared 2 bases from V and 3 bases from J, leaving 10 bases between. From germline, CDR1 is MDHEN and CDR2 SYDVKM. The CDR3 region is CASSLPTGHYGYTF. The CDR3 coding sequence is TGTGCCAGCAGTTTACCTACCGGTCACTATGGCTACACCTTC.

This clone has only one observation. The DNA of the CDR3 is TGTGCCAGCAGTCCCTCCCAGGGGGTTATTCAGCCCCAGCATTTT. Translated: CASSPSQGVIQPQHF. The gene calls are TRBV27 and TRBJ1-5, with TRBD1 matching over 7 bases. The CDR3 has 15 residues. Germline loops: CDR1 MNHEY, CDR2 SMNVEV (reference sequence). Losses at the gene ends were 5 bases for V and 6 bases for J; bases not matched to a gene: 10.

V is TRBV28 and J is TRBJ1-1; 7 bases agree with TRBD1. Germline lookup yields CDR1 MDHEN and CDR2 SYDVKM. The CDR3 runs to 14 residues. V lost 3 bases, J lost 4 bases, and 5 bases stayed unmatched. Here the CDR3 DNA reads TGTGCCAGCAGTTTGCAAGGGACAGTCACTGAAGCTTTCTTT. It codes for CASSLQGTVTEAFF.

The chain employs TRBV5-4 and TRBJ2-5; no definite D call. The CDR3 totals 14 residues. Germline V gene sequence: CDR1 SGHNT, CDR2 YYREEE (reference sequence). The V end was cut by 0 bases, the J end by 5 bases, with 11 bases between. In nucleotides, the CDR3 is TGTGCCAGCAGCTTGGGGTACGAGGAGGAGACCCAGTACTTC. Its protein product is CASSLGYEEETQYF.

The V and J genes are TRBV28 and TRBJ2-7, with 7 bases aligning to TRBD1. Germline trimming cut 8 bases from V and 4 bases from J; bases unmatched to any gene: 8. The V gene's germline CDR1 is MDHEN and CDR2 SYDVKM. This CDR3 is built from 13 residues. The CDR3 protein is CASRTNRGYEQYF. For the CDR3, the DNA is TGTGCCAGCCGTACTAACAGGGGATACGAGCAGTACTTC. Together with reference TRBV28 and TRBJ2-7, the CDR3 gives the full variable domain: DVKVTQSSRYLVKRTGEKVFLECVQDMDHENMFWYRQDPGLGLRLIYFSYDVKMKEKGDIPEGYSVSREKKERFSLILESASTNQTSMYLCASRTNRGYEQYFGPGTRLTVT.

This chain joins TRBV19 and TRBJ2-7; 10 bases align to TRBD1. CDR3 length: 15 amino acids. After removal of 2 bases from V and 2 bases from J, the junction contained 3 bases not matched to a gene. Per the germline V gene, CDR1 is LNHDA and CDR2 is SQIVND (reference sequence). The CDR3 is CASSIKGQGAYEQYF. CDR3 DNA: TGTGCCAGTAGTATAAAAGGACAGGGGGCCTACGAGCAGTACTTC.

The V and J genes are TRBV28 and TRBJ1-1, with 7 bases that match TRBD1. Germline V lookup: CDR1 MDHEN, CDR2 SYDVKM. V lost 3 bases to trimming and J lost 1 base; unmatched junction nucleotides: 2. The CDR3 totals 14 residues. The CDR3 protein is CASSLGTANTEAFF. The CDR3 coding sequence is TGTGCCAGCAGTTTGGGGACAGCGAACACTGAAGCTTTCTTT. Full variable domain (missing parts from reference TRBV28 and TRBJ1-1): DVKVTQSSRYLVKRTGEKVFLECVQDMDHENMFWYRQDPGLGLRLIYFSYDVKMKEKGDIPEGYSVSREKKERFSLILESASTNQTSMYLCASSLGTANTEAFFGQGTRLTVV.

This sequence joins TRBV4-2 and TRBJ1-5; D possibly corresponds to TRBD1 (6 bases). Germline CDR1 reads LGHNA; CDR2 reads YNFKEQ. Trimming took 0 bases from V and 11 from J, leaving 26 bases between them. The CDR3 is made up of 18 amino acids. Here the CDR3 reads CASSQDLAMGIGGASQHF. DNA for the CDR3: TGTGCCAGCAGCCAAGATCTCGCGATGGGAATAGGGGGGGCCTCCCAGCATTTT.